The source of this T cell receptor beta chain is a study of beta chain features in type 1 diabetes. Study-wide results and limits: Amplification by PCR could prefer shorter templates, with the same effect in patients and controls. Within each of all four CD4+ subsets, Type 1 diabetes patients had TCRB CDR3s that were moderately but significantly shorter.

Expressed TCRB transcripts were sequenced because the entire RNA isolate underwent reverse transcription. Deep immunoSEQ sequencing covered naive, central memory and regulatory T cell samples. Clones were read by immunoSEQ multiplex PCR, and TCRdb kept only the in-frame ones, dropping some. The sample has about 280,000 clones; approximately 15% are singletons. J gave up 9 bases and V 2 bases, and 6 bases lay outside the gene matches. CDR1 GTSNPN and CDR2 SVGIG come from the germline V gene (reference sequence). The CDR3 totals 14 residues. This clone was seen more than once but under ten times. What it recognizes is unknown.

The J gene is TRBJ2-1, the V gene TRBV30, with 11 bases matching TRBD2. This TCR came from a man aged 18 to 30 with type 1 diabetes. The sequenced material came from naive CD4+ T cells from blood. The CDR3 DNA sequence: TGTGCCTGGAGTATTAGCGGGGGGGCCGGTGAGCAGTTCTTC. It translates to CAWSISGGAGEQFF.